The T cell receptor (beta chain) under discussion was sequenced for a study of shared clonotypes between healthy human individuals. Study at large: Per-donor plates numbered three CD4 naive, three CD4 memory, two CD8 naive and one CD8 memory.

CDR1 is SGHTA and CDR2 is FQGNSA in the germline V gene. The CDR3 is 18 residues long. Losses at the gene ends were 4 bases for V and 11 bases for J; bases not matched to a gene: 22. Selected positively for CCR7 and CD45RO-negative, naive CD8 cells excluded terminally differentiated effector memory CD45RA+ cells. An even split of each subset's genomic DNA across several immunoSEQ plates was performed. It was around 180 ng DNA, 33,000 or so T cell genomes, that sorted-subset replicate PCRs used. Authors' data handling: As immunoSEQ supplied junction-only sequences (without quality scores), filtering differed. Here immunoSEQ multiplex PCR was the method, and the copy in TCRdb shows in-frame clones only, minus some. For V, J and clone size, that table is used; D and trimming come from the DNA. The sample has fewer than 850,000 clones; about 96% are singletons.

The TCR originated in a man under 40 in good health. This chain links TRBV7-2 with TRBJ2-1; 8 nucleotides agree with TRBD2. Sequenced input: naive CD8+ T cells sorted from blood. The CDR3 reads CASSSFGGTSHLKRKQFF. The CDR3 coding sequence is TGTGCCAGCAGCTCGTTCGGTGGGACTAGTCATTTGAAGAGAAAGCAGTTCTTC.